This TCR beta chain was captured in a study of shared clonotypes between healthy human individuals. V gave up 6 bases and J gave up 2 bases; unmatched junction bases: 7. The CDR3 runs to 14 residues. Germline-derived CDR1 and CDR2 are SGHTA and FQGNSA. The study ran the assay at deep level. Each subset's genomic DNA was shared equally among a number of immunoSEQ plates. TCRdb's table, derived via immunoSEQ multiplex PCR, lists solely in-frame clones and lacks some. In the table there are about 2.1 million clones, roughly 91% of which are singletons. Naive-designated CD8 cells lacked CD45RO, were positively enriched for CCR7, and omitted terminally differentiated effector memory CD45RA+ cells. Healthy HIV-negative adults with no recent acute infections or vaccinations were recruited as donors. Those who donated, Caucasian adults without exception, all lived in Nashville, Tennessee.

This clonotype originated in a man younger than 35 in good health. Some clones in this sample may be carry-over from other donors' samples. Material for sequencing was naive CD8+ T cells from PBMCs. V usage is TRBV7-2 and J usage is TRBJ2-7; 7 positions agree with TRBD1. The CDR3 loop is CASSHRDRTYEQYF. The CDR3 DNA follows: TGTGCCAGCAGTCACCGGGACAGAACCTACGAGCAGTACTTC.